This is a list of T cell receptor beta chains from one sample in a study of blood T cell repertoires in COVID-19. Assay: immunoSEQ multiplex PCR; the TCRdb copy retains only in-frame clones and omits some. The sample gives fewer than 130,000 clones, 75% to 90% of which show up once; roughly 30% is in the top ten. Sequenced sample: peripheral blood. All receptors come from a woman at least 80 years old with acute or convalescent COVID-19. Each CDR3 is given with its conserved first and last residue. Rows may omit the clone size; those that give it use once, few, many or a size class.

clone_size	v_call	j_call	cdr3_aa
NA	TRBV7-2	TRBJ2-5	CASSQSGLEEEPQYF
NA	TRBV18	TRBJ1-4	CASSPSWEGSNEKLFF
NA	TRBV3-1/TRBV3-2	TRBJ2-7	CASSPGSGGANEQYF
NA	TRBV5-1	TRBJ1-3	CASSLAGRHENTIYF
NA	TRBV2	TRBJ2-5	CASSPIAGGETQYF
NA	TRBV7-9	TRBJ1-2	CASSQDRDHGYTF
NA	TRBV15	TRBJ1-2	CATSYQEAAPWGYTF
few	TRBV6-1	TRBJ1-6	CASSEYGQPNSPLHF
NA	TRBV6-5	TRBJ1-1	CASSYSFPGSEAFF
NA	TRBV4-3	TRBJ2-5	CASSQGDTDQETQYF
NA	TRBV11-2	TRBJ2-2	CASRHGGLNTGELFF
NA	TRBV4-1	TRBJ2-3	CASSQETQVADTQYF
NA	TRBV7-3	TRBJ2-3	CASSLYGGNTDTQYF
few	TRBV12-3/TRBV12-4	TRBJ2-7	CASSLALTGEQYF
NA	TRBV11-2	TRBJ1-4	CASSLDRGANEKLFF
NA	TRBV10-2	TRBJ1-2	CASSEDRNYGYTF
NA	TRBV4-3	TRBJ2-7	CASSQGPGGLGSNEQYF
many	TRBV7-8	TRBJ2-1	CASSLGLAGLGEQFF
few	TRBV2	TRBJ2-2	CASNPQAGGTGELFF
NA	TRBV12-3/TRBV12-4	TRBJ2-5	CASSLRGTETQYF
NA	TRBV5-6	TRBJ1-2	CASSLAGDHRKNGYTF
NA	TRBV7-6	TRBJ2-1	CASSLGGGQGYNEQFF
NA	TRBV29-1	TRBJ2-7	CSVEAGTSEQYF
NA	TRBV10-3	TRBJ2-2	CAIRQFNTGELFF
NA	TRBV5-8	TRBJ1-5	CASSLAGGLSNQPQHF
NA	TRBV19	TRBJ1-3	CASRPNGETSGNTIYF
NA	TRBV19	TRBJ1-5	CASSILAEYSNQPQHF
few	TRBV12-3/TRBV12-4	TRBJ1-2	CASSQIPYGYTF
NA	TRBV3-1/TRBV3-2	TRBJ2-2	CASSHRDTGELFF
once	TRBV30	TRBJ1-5	CAWTPSAQGSNQPQHF
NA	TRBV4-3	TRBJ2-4	CASSQEMGGLAGRGAKNIQYF
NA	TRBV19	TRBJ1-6	CASRPQGTNDSPLHF
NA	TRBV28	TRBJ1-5	CASSLGGFGQPQHF
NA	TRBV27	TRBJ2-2	CASSFDPGTGPDGELFF
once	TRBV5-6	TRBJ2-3	CASSGVAGFWYF
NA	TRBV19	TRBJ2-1	CASSISSGGAYNEQFF
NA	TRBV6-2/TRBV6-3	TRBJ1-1	CASSYPGGPNTEAFF
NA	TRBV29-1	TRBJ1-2	CSVGNRAEGGYTF
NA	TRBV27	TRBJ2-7	CASGLTGYPYEQYF
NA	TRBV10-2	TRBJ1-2	CASSESGTGYGYTF
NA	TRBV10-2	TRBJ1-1	CASSQGDSEAFF
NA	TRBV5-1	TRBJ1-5	CASSLGGPSQPQHF
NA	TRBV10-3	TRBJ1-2	CAISETSQGAGYGYTF
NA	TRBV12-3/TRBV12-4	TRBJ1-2	CASSQTEDGYTF
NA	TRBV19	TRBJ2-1	CASSIQGISYNEQFF
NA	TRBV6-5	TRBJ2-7	CASSYLTGVREQYF
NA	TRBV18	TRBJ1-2	CASSPGSYGYTF
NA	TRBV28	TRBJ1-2	CASSAPDRAGYTF